This T cell receptor beta chain is drawn from a study of shared clonotypes between healthy human individuals. Study outcomes and limitations: Represented diversity, genetic and exposure-history alike, was limited by few donors.

Donors included only healthy HIV-negative adults lacking recent acute infections or vaccinations. Unsorted samples drew genomic DNA from roughly 88 million PBMCs. With 3 bases clipped from V and 2 bases from J, the junction kept 1 base outside the gene matches. The CDR3 is 13 residues long. Germline V gene sequence: CDR1 SGHRS, CDR2 YFSETQ. As concerns this clone: Its antigen is not known.

Across several immunoSEQ plates, the genomic DNA of each subset was split evenly. Data came from immunoSEQ multiplex PCR; TCRdb stores just in-frame clones and leaves some out. The sample carries about 450,000 clones, more than 75% recorded once. The sample taken for sequencing was PBMCs. This TCR was recovered from a woman aged 40-49 years in good health. Some clones in this sample may be carry-over from other donors' samples. This chain uses TRBV5-1 with TRBJ1-2; TRBD1 matches at 7 bases. Here the CDR3 DNA reads TGCGCCAGCAGCTGGGACAGAAACTATGGCTACACCTTC. This encodes CASSWDRNYGYTF. Full variable domain (rest looked up from reference TRBV5-1 and TRBJ1-2): KAGVTQTPRYLIKTRGQQVTLSCSPISGHRSVSWYQQTPGQGLQFLFEYFSETQRNKGNFPGRFSGRQFSNSRSEMNVSTLELGDSALYLCASSWDRNYGYTFGSGTRLTVV.